The rows below give T cell receptor beta chains drawn from one sample of a study of blood T cell repertoires in COVID-19. Using immunoSEQ multiplex PCR, the repertoire was profiled, and TCRdb retains in-frame clones only, with some absent. This sample has 40,000 to 50,000 clones, with more than 75% found just once. The sample comprised peripheral blood. The source is a man over 45 with active COVID-19. Both conserved end residues are trimmed from each CDR3.

ASSLRDRGHAGGYT	TRBV5-6	TRBJ1-2
ASSFGREQF	TRBV5-1	TRBJ2-1
ASSQGVQGHYGYT	TRBV3-1/TRBV3-2	TRBJ1-2
ASSPETGSYYEQY	TRBV7-8	TRBJ2-7
ASSPTGEPSYEQY	TRBV18	TRBJ2-7
ASSYFATSGNNEQF	TRBV6-5	TRBJ2-1
ASSPGTGENIQY	TRBV21-1	TRBJ2-4
ASSQGGTGSGYT	TRBV4-1	TRBJ1-2
ASRLQGVMNEQY	TRBV28	TRBJ2-7
ASSLLAGGMNEQF	TRBV9	TRBJ2-1
ASRSPEGRSYNEQF	TRBV7-2	TRBJ2-1
ASSAHTDTQY	TRBV6-2/TRBV6-3	TRBJ2-3
ASTLLTSGGADTQY	TRBV2	TRBJ2-3
ASSLGAGGSDNEQF	TRBV7-9	TRBJ2-1
ASSVASGGFGNTIY	TRBV9	TRBJ1-3
ASSFSDRGREKLF	TRBV27	TRBJ1-4
ASSRGTGYEKLF	TRBV28	TRBJ1-4
ASSGRPLGPSTDTQY	TRBV19	TRBJ2-3
ASSPRESSSPLH	TRBV5-4	TRBJ1-6
ASSIDTGLYNEQF	TRBV11-3	TRBJ2-1
ASSLSRGFNNEQF	TRBV27	TRBJ2-1
RGTGPYEQY	TRBV20-1	TRBJ2-7
ASSSGLAGWDTGELF	TRBV19	TRBJ2-2
ASSVGWGADNEQF	TRBV9	TRBJ2-1
ASSLSADSYEQY	TRBV13	TRBJ2-7
ASSRRQGLNTEAF	TRBV7-9	TRBJ1-1
ASTLRRMEGEQY	TRBV21-1	TRBJ2-7
ASTGQGGNYGYT	TRBV6-5	TRBJ1-2
ASSIGTVGTQY	TRBV12-3/TRBV12-4	TRBJ2-5
AWSVFQGQKTQY	TRBV30	TRBJ2-5
ASSQGTVGNTIY	TRBV11-3	TRBJ1-3
ASSPRTSRVGNEQF	TRBV9	TRBJ2-1
AWSGQGKYANYGYT	TRBV30	TRBJ1-2
ASSRTGDEQY	TRBV6-2/TRBV6-3	TRBJ2-7
ASSQEGGAGNQPQH	TRBV4-1	TRBJ1-5
ASRKGQGNQPQH	TRBV6-5	TRBJ1-5
ASSADVGQITDTQY	TRBV9	TRBJ2-3
ASRQGADTQY	TRBV27	TRBJ2-3
AISERQAGELF	TRBV10-3	TRBJ2-2
ACSGGRSEQF	TRBV30	TRBJ2-1
ASSPPQGNTDTQY	TRBV5-6	TRBJ2-3
ASSVDGAGPQH	TRBV9	TRBJ1-5
ASSLRRGQTQY	TRBV7-3	TRBJ2-5
ASSLRSGTGDLNQPQH	TRBV7-2	TRBJ1-5
ASSQTGAHTEAF	TRBV7-8	TRBJ1-1
ASSPGLAVGETQY	TRBV13	TRBJ2-5
ASSSQLQGDEQF	TRBV7-3	TRBJ2-1
ASGQSGGAGEQF	TRBV6-5	TRBJ2-1
ASSFRGVGANVLT	TRBV28	TRBJ2-6
ASREPGFDQPQH	TRBV6-6	TRBJ1-5
ASRQGLAGYNEQF	TRBV5-6	TRBJ2-1
ASSLARGFVPAG	TRBV5-5	TRBJ1-1
ASRYRGLGEKLF	TRBV19	TRBJ1-4
ASSHRLAADYNEQF	TRBV4-1	TRBJ2-1
ASSLTGGRTDTQY	TRBV7-3	TRBJ2-3
ASRRQLLMNTEAF	TRBV19	TRBJ1-1
ASSLDGTGSREQY	TRBV5-1	TRBJ2-7
ASSLLGSYNEQF	TRBV11-2	TRBJ2-1
ASSGQRGGTGELF	TRBV6-5	TRBJ2-2
ASSLETGATNEKLF	TRBV7-9	TRBJ1-4